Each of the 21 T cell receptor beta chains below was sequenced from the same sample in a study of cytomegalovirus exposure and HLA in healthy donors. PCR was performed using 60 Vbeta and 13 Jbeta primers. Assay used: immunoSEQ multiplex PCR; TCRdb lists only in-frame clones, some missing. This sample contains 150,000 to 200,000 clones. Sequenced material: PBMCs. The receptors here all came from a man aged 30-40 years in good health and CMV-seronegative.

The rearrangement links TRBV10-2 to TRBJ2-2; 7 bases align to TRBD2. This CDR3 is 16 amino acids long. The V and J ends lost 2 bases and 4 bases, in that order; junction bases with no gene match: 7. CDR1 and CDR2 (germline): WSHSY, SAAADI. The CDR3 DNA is TGCGCCAGCAGTGAGAGACTAGCTCACCGCACCGGGGAGCTGTTTTTT. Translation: CASSERLAHRTGELFF.

CDR3 sequence: CASSYQMDTEAFF. The CDR3 region has the DNA TGTGCCAGCAGTTACCAGATGGACACTGAAGCTTTCTTT. The V and J genes are TRBV6-6 and TRBJ1-1; D unclear. This CDR3 spans 13 amino acids. Trimming left V 2 bases short and J 3 bases short, with 7 bases between. Germline V lookup: CDR1 MNHNY, CDR2 SVGAGI (reference sequence).

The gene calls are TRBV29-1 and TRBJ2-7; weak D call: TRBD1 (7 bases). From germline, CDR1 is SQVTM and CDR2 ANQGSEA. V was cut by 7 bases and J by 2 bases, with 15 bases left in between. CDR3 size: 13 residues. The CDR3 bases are TGCAGCGCCTCACGCGGGACAGCCTACGAGCAGTACTTC. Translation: CSASRGTAYEQYF.

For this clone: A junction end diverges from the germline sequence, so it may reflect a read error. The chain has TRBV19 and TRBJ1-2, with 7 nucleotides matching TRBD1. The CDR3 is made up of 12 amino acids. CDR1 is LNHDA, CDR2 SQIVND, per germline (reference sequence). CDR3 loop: CASSTRQGGTYF. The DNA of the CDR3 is TGTGCCAGTAGTACGAGACAGGGCGGGACCTACTTC.

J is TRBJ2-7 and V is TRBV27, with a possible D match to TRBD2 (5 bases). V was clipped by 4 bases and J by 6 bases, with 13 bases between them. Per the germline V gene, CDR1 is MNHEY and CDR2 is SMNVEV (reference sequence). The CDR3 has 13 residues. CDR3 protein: CASSSSHLAEQYF. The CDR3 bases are TGTGCCAGCAGTTCCTCCCACCTAGCCGAGCAGTACTTC.

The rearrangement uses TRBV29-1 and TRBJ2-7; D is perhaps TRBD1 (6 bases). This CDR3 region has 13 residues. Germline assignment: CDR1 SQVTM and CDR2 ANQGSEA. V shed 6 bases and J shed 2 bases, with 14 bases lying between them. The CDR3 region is CSVGTLPPYEQYF. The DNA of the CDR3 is TGCAGCGTCGGGACACTACCTCCCTACGAGCAGTACTTC.

CDR3 in DNA: TGTGCCAGCAGAACTTTGGGACAGGGAAACTATGGCTACACCTTC. Translation: CASRTLGQGNYGYTF. This chain uses TRBV6-6 with TRBJ1-2, with 9 bases matching TRBD1. The V and J ends lost 6 bases and 2 bases, in that order; junction bases with no gene match: 7. Germline assignment: CDR1 MNHNY and CDR2 SVGAGI (reference sequence). The CDR3 runs to 15 residues.

The CDR3 DNA reads TGTGCCAGCAGCCCCAGCGGGATAACCTACAATGAGCAGTTCTTC. Translation gives CASSPSGITYNEQFF. The V call is TRBV5-4, the J call TRBJ2-1; 7 bases are a match to TRBD2. This CDR3 is built from 15 residues. Germline V lookup: CDR1 SGHNT, CDR2 YYREEE (reference sequence). The J segment lost 2 bases and the V segment lost 4 bases, leaving 6 bases of the junction unmatched.

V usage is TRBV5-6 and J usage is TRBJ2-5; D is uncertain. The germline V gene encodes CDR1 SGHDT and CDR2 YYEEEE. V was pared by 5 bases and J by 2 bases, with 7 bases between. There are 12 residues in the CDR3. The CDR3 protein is CASRFNQETQYF. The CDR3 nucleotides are TGTGCCAGCAGATTTAATCAAGAGACCCAGTACTTC. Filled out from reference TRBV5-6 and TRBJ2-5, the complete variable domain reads DAGVTQSPTHLIKTRGQQVTLRCSPKSGHDTVSWYQQALGQGPQFIFQYYEEEERQRGNFPDRFSGHQFPNYSSELNVNALLLGDSALYLCASRFNQETQYFGPGTRLLVL.

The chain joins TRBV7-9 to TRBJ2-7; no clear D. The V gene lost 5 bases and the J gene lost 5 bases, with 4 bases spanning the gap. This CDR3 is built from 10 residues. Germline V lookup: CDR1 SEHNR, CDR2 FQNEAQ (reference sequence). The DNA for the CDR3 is TGTGCCAGCAGCCCCGACGAGCAGTACTTC. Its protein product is CASSPDEQYF.

CDR3 in amino acids: CASSVEGIYGYTF. CDR3 coding DNA: TGTGCCAGCAGCGTAGAGGGGATCTATGGCTACACCTTC. The chain is built from TRBV9 and TRBJ1-2; a weak D match, TRBD1 (5 bases). This CDR3 region has 13 residues. Germline V gene lookup returns CDR1 SGDLS and CDR2 YYNGEE. Trimming stripped 0 bases from V and 4 bases from J, with 7 bases between.

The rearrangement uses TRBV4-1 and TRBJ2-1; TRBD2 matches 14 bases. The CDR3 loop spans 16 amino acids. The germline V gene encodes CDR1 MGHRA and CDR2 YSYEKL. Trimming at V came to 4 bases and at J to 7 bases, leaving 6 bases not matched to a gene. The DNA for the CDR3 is TGCGCCAGCAGCCGGACCGGGACTAGCGGGAGAAATGAGCAGTTCTTC. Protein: CASSRTGTSGRNEQFF.

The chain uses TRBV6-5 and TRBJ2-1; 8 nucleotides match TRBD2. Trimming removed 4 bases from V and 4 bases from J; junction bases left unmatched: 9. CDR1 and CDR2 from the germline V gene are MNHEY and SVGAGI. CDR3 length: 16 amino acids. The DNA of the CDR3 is TGTGCCAGCAGTTTTCCGCAGCGGGAGTGGTACAATGAGCAGTTCTTC. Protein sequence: CASSFPQREWYNEQFF.

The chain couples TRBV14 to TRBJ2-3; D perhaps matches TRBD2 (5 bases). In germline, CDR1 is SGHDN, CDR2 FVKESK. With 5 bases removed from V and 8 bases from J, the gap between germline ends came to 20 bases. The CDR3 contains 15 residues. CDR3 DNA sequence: TGTGCCAGCAGCGCCGGTGGTGGCGGTGGAGGTACGCAGTATTTT. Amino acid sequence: CASSAGGGGGGTQYF.

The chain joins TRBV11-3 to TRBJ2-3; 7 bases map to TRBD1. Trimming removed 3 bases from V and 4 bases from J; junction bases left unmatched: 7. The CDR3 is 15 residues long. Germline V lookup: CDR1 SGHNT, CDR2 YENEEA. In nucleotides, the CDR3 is TGTGCCAGCAGCTTGGACACAGGGGCCCCAGATACGCAGTATTTT. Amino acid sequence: CASSLDTGAPDTQYF.

The CDR3 nucleotides are TGTGCCAGCAGCCAAGGTGACAGCTCCTACGAGCAGTACTTC. It encodes CASSQGDSSYEQYF. The chain uses TRBV4-2 and TRBJ2-5; weak D call: TRBD1 (5 bases). With the DNA end fitting TRBJ2-7 better, the J assignment may be wrong. The germline gives CDR1 LGHNA, CDR2 YNFKEQ. This CDR3 contains 14 residues.

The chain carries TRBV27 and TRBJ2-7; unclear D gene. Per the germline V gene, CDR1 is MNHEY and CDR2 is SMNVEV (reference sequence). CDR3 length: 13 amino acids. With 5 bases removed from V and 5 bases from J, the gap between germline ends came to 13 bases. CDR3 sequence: CASSVIDRDEQYF. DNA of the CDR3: TGTGCCAGCAGTGTAATAGATCGGGACGAGCAGTACTTC.

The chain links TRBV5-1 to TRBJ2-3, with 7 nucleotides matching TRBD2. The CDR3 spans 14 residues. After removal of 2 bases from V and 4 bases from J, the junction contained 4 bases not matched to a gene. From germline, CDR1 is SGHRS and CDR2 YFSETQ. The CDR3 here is CASSFAGAADTQYF. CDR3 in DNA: TGCGCCAGCAGCTTCGCGGGAGCGGCAGATACGCAGTATTTT.

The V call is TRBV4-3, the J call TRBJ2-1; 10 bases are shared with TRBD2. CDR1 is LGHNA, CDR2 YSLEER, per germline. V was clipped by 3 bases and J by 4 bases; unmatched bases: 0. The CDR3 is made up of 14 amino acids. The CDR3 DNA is TGCGCCAGCAGCCAGGGACTAGCGTACAATGAGCAGTTCTTC. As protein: CASSQGLAYNEQFF.

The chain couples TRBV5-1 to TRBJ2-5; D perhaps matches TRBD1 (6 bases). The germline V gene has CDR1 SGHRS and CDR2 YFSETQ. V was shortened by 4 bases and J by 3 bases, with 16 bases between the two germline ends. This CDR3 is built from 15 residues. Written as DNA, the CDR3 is TGCGCCAGCAGCCACCTACTGGACAGCAAAGAGACCCAGTACTTC. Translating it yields CASSHLLDSKETQYF.

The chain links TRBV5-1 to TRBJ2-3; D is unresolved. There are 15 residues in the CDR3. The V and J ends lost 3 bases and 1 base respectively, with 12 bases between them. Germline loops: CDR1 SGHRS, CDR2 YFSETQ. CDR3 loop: CASSSTVTGTDTQYF. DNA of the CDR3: TGCGCCAGCAGCTCTACGGTTACGGGCACAGATACGCAGTATTTT.